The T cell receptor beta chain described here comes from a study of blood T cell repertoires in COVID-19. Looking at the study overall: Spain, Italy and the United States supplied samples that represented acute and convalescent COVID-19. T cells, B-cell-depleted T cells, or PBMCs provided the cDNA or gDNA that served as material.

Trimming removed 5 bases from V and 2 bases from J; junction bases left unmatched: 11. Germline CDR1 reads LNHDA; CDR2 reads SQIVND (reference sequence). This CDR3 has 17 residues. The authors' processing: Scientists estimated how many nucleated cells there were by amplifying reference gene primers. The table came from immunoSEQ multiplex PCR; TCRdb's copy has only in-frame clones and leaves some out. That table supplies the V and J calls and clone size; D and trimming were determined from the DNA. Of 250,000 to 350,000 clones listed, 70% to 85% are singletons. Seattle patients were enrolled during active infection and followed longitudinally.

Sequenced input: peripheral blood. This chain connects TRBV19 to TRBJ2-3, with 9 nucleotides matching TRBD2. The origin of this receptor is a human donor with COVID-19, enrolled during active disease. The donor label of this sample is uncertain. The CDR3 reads CASSSVRGGSYTDTQYF. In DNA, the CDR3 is TGTGCCAGTAGTTCCGTGCGGGGGGGCTCATACACAGATACGCAGTATTTT.